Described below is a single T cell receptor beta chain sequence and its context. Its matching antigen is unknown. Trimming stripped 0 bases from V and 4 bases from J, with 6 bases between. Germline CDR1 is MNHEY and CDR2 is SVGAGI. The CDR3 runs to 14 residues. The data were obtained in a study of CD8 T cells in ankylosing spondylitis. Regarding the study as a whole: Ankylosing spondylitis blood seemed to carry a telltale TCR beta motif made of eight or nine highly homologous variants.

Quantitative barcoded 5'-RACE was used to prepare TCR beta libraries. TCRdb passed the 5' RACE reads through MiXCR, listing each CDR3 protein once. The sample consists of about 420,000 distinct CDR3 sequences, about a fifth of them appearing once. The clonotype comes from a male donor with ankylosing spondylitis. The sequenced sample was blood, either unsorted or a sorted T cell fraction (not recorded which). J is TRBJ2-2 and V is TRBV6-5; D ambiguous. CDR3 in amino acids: CASSYSRRTGELFF. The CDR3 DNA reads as TGTGCCAGCAGTTACTCCCGACGCACCGGGGAGCTGTTTTTT.